This TCR beta chain was found in a study of spatial heterogeneity in lung cancer (dated by TCRdb to about 2019). As for the study more broadly: The donors were 70 or so patients from the lung TRACERx cohort who had early-stage, untreated non-small cell lung cancer. Follow-up PBMC samples were sequenced whenever available, with a median time to follow-up of approximately two years after resection. More beta-chain than alpha-chain transcripts were consistently detected, likely reflecting higher beta-chain transcript abundance. In the raw uncorrected reads, each unique combination of TCR and UMI appeared more than ten times on average. TCR alpha and beta repertoires were quantitatively compared across multiple tumor regions, matched nontumor lung and blood in non-small cell lung cancer. The study linked features of the TCR repertoire to counts of nonsynonymous mutations, which were determined by whole-exome sequencing of tumor tissue. At surgery, both alpha and beta chains were TCR-sequenced in about 200 tumor regions, approximately 64 matched nontumor lung samples and over 50 PBMC samples. Study-wide findings and limitations: Comparisons of baseline and follow-up blood repertoires included only approximately 15 patients. Ubiquitous expanded tumor TCRs were detected in blood more often at tumor resection than at routine follow-up. Confirming at a functional level the hypothesis that regional TCRs recognize regional mutations was considered to require additional single-cell paired TCR alpha and beta sequencing.

Points on this clonotype: No antigen is known for it. The record has no base qualities; no much larger clone is one base away.

What this sample's time point label stands for: blood at routine non-recurrence follow-up after resection. Without any cell sorting, TCR sequencing was performed on whole RNA extracted either from tumor and nontumor lung tissue or from cryopreserved PBMC samples. Patients were selected for TCR sequencing only if sufficient RNA was available from at least two tumor regions. The library was produced with 5' RACE. Sequencing instrument: NextSeq 500. To allow correction of PCR and sequencing errors, the TCR library protocol tagged every TCR cDNA molecule with a unique molecular identifier. The authors' analysis ran thus. TCR identification, UMI-based error correction and CDR3 extraction were all carried out with Decombinator tools. Expanded TCRs were defined as those above a frequency of 2 per 1,000, corresponding to the top 1% of the tumor frequency distribution. Renyi diversity was calculated using the R vegan package after each repertoire was subsampled 100 times to 5,000 TCRs. CDR3 similarity networks were built from amino acid triplet string-kernel similarity, connecting CDR3s with pairwise similarity above 0.82. TCRdb handled the public reads itself, with Q25 trimming in fastp and clone calling in MiXCR, and kept productive beta chains. A single entry per CDR3 protein holds the most common genes and DNA from its merged rows. The V and J calls were not made by the authors but by TCRdb's processing. The sample table lists 45,000 to 65,000 distinct CDR3 sequences, about 7.4% of them with a count of one. The top ten constitute about a third of the sample.

The clonotype comes from a female donor with early-stage non-small cell lung cancer. The sequencing used PBMCs, collected at follow-up.

The CDR3 sequence is CASSRTGTDYGYTF. Here is the DNA: TGTGCCAGCTCACGGACCGGGACAGACTATGGCTACACCTTC. The chain employs TRBV18 and TRBJ1-2; 7 central nucleotides agree with TRBD1. CDR1 and CDR2, looked up from the germline V gene, are KGHSH and LQKENI. From the cysteine up to the phenylalanine, the CDR3 has a length of 14 residues. The only DNA kept is the CDR3, 42 bases in frame from the first base. The germline V and J ends show losses of 4 bases and 3 bases respectively, and no gene match explains 5 bases of the junction.